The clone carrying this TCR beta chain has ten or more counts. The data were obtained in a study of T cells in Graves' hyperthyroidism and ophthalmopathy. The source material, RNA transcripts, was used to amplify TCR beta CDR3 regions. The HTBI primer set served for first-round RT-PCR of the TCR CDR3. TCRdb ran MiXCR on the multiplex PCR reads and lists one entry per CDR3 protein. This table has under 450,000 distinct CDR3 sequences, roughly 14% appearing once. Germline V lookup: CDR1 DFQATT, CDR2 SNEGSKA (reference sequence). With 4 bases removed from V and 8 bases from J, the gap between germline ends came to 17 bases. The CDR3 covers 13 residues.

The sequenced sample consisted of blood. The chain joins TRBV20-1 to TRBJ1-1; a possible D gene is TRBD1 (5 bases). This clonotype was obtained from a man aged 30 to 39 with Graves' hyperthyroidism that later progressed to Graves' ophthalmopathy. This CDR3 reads CSAKKGPNVEAFF. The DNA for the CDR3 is TGCAGTGCTAAGAAGGGGCCGAACGTAGAAGCTTTCTTT.